These T cell receptor beta chains were read from a single sample in a study of T cells expressing NK-cell markers. Each CDR3 protein gets one entry in TCRdb, which reprocessed the 5' RACE reads and gives no DNA. Its table records 300,000 to 500,000 distinct CDR3 sequences. The sample was blood T cells: a sorted CD56 or NKG2C T cell subset, CD4+ or CD8+ T cells, or bulk PBMC T cells (not recorded which). The receptor set was obtained from a woman between 50 and 59 years old in good health. The CDR3 runs from the conserved cysteine through the conserved F or W.

v_gene	j_gene	CDR3aa
TRBV6-2/TRBV6-3	TRBJ2-1	CASSPPKDIRWVNEQFF
TRBV20-1	TRBJ2-1	CSATSGKDEQFF
TRBV7-2	TRBJ2-3	CASSSTSLTDTQYF
TRBV12-3/TRBV12-4	TRBJ2-4	CASSLETSLIKNIQYF
TRBV6-5	TRBJ1-2	CASSTGARGYTF
TRBV12-3/TRBV12-4	TRBJ1-1	CASRTFLQGAVPEAFF
TRBV7-2	TRBJ1-2	CASSLERSVGYTF
TRBV30	TRBJ2-1	CAWSVGGRVNEQFF
TRBV24-1	TRBJ2-3	CATSDRLAGADTQYF
TRBV25-1	TRBJ2-1	CASSERGLSSYNEQFF
TRBV12-3/TRBV12-4	TRBJ1-2	CASSLLDWGDGYTF
TRBV1	TRBJ2-2	CTSGLHTGELFF
TRBV10-1	TRBJ2-7	CASSERGYEQYF
TRBV21-1	TRBJ2-3	CASSKPSPGLAGTQYF
TRBV30	TRBJ1-1	CAWSVAENTEAFF
TRBV18	TRBJ2-7	CASSPPGLADSSYEQYF
TRBV5-1	TRBJ1-5	CASSSGDRVGNQPQHF
TRBV4-2	TRBJ2-5	CASSQVGQPFQETQYF
TRBV9	TRBJ1-4	CASSVEAAGREKLFF
TRBV20-1	TRBJ2-5	CSAGLLASQETQYF
TRBV20-1	TRBJ2-1	CSARGWTSGINEQFF
TRBV25-1	TRBJ2-3	CASSESRLTDTQYF
TRBV5-1	TRBJ2-3	CASSGEGTDTQYF